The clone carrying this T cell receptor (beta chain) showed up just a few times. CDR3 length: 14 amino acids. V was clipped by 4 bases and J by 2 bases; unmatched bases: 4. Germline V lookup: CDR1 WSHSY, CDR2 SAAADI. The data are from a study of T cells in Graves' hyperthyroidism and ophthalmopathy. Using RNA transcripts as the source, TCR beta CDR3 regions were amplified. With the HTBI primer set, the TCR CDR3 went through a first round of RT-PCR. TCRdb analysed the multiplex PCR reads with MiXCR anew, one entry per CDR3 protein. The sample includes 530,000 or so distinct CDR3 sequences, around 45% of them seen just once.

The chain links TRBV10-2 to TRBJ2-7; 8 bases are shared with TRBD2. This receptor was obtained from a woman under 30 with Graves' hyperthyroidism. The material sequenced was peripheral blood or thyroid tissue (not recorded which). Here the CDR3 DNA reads TGCGCCAGCAGTGTTATTAGCGGGACCTACGAGCAGTACTTC. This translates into CASSVISGTYEQYF.